This is a list of T cell receptor beta chains from one sample in a study of PD-1 and CTLA-4 blockade in melanoma. The assay was immunoSEQ multiplex PCR, and TCRdb's table has in-frame clones only and misses some. Of 25,000 to 35,000 clones detected, roughly nine tenths appear once; the ten largest clones hold around 8.5%. The sequenced sample was CD8+ T cells from peripheral blood, obtained before anti-PD-1 treatment. The receptors were sampled from a human donor with melanoma. The CDR3 runs from the conserved cysteine through the conserved F or W. Fields, in order: clone size, V gene, D gene, J gene, CDR3 DNA, CDR3 protein. The D gene is left open where the match is weak. Clone size is not always given. Where it is, it says once, few, many or a class for expanded clones.

clone size: .; V gene: TRBV5-6; D gene: .; J gene: TRBJ2-2; CDR3 DNA: TGTGCCAGCAGCTTGGGAGGGGCCGGGGAGCTGTTTTTT; CDR3 protein: CASSLGGAGELFF
clone size: few; V gene: TRBV9; D gene: .; J gene: TRBJ1-1; CDR3 DNA: TGTGCCAGCAGCCCAAACCAGGGTGAAGCTTTCTTT; CDR3 protein: CASSPNQGEAFF
clone size: .; V gene: TRBV7-9; D gene: TRBD1; J gene: TRBJ2-7; CDR3 DNA: TGTGCCAGCAGCCAGGACAGGGGGCAGCACGAGCAGTACTTC; CDR3 protein: CASSQDRGQHEQYF
clone size: .; V gene: TRBV6-5; D gene: .; J gene: TRBJ1-1; CDR3 DNA: TGTGCCAGCAGTTCCTCCCAGACAGACTTGAACACTGAAGCTTTCTTT; CDR3 protein: CASSSSQTDLNTEAFF
clone size: .; V gene: TRBV7-9; D gene: .; J gene: TRBJ2-7; CDR3 DNA: TGTGCCAGCAGCGCCACCTACGAGCAGTACTTC; CDR3 protein: CASSATYEQYF
clone size: .; V gene: TRBV9; D gene: .; J gene: TRBJ1-1; CDR3 DNA: TGTGCCAGCAGCGAGGGGGGGAGTACTGAAGCTTTCTTT; CDR3 protein: CASSEGGSTEAFF
clone size: .; V gene: TRBV11-2; D gene: TRBD1; J gene: TRBJ2-2; CDR3 DNA: TGTGCCAGCAGCTTAGAACAGGGGTACACCGGGGAGCTGTTTTTT; CDR3 protein: CASSLEQGYTGELFF
clone size: .; V gene: TRBV18; D gene: .; J gene: TRBJ2-5; CDR3 DNA: TGTGCCAGCTCACAAGGGTTGGAGGGCGAGACCCAGTACTTC; CDR3 protein: CASSQGLEGETQYF
clone size: .; V gene: TRBV28; D gene: .; J gene: TRBJ1-1; CDR3 DNA: TGTGCTCACTCCAGGCAGTACACTGAAGCTTTCTTT; CDR3 protein: CAHSRQYTEAFF
clone size: once; V gene: TRBV11-2; D gene: .; J gene: TRBJ1-2; CDR3 DNA: TGTGCCAGCAGCTTGGGGCTCGAAGCGCGCTACACCTTC; CDR3 protein: CASSLGLEARYTF
clone size: .; V gene: TRBV5-1; D gene: .; J gene: TRBJ2-7; CDR3 DNA: TGCGCCAGCAGCTTTGGTGGGGACGGGACATCCCACGAGCAGTACTTC; CDR3 protein: CASSFGGDGTSHEQYF
clone size: .; V gene: TRBV6-5; D gene: TRBD2; J gene: TRBJ2-5; CDR3 DNA: TGTGCCAGCAGTTTAGCGGGGGGGCGAGAGACCCAGTACTTC; CDR3 protein: CASSLAGGRETQYF
clone size: .; V gene: TRBV4-1; D gene: TRBD1; J gene: TRBJ1-5; CDR3 DNA: TGCGCCAGCAGCCAACAAACAGGGGTGAATCAGCCCCAGCATTTT; CDR3 protein: CASSQQTGVNQPQHF
clone size: .; V gene: TRBV11-2; D gene: .; J gene: TRBJ1-2; CDR3 DNA: TGTGCCAGCAGCTTTCCGGGACTCCAAGGCTATGGCTACACCTTC; CDR3 protein: CASSFPGLQGYGYTF
clone size: .; V gene: TRBV7-9; D gene: TRBD2; J gene: TRBJ2-3; CDR3 DNA: TGTGCCAGCAGCTTAGAGCTAGCGGCTAGCACAGATACGCAGTATTTT; CDR3 protein: CASSLELAASTDTQYF
clone size: .; V gene: TRBV11-2; D gene: .; J gene: TRBJ1-1; CDR3 DNA: TGTGCCAGCACTTTACACCCGAACACTGAAGCTTTCTTT; CDR3 protein: CASTLHPNTEAFF
clone size: .; V gene: TRBV15; D gene: TRBD1; J gene: TRBJ2-1; CDR3 DNA: TGTGCCACCAGTGCCGGGACAGGGGGCTGGAATGAGCAGTTCTTC; CDR3 protein: CATSAGTGGWNEQFF
clone size: .; V gene: TRBV30; D gene: .; J gene: TRBJ1-1; CDR3 DNA: TGTGCTTATAGAGGGGGTGAAGCTTTCTTT; CDR3 protein: CAYRGGEAFF
clone size: once; V gene: TRBV7-2; D gene: TRBD1; J gene: TRBJ2-6; CDR3 DNA: TGTGCCAGCAGCGGGGGACAGGCAGTCTCTGGGGCCAACGTCCTGACTTTC; CDR3 protein: CASSGGQAVSGANVLTF
clone size: .; V gene: TRBV30; D gene: .; J gene: TRBJ2-3; CDR3 DNA: TGTGCCTGGAACCAACAGGGAATCACAGATACGCAGTATTTT; CDR3 protein: CAWNQQGITDTQYF
clone size: .; V gene: TRBV11-2; D gene: .; J gene: TRBJ2-3; CDR3 DNA: TGTGCCAGCAGACCCGAGCACGGGGTACCAGCCGCAGATACGCAGTATTTT; CDR3 protein: CASRPEHGVPAADTQYF
clone size: .; V gene: TRBV7-8; D gene: TRBD1; J gene: TRBJ1-1; CDR3 DNA: TGTGCCAGCAGCCGAAGTGTGGGGACAGGTATGAACACTGAAGCTTTCTTT; CDR3 protein: CASSRSVGTGMNTEAFF
clone size: .; V gene: TRBV5-1; D gene: .; J gene: TRBJ2-5; CDR3 DNA: TGCGCCAGCAGCTTGGGTCATAACCAAGAGACCCAGTACTTC; CDR3 protein: CASSLGHNQETQYF
clone size: .; V gene: TRBV5-6; D gene: .; J gene: TRBJ1-5; CDR3 DNA: TGTGCCAGCAGCTTGAGCCAGGGGATCAATCAGCCCCAGCATTTT; CDR3 protein: CASSLSQGINQPQHF
clone size: .; V gene: TRBV9; D gene: TRBD1; J gene: TRBJ1-1; CDR3 DNA: TGTGCCAGCAGCTCCTTTCCCCAGGGGGCAAACACTGAAGCTTTCTTT; CDR3 protein: CASSSFPQGANTEAFF
clone size: .; V gene: TRBV29-1; D gene: .; J gene: TRBJ2-3; CDR3 DNA: TGCAGCGTTGAAGTAAAGGGCTCAGACACAGATACGCAGTATTTT; CDR3 protein: CSVEVKGSDTDTQYF
clone size: .; V gene: TRBV14; D gene: TRBD2; J gene: TRBJ2-3; CDR3 DNA: TGTGCCAGCAGCCAAGAGGGTAGCGGGGACGCAGATACGCAGTATTTT; CDR3 protein: CASSQEGSGDADTQYF
clone size: .; V gene: TRBV30; D gene: .; J gene: TRBJ1-6; CDR3 DNA: TGTGCCTGGAGTATTTGGACTGTCTCCTATAATTCACCCCTCCACTTT; CDR3 protein: CAWSIWTVSYNSPLHF
clone size: .; V gene: TRBV5-6; D gene: .; J gene: TRBJ2-5; CDR3 DNA: TGTGCCAGCAGCCATCTCCAAGAGACCCAGTACTTC; CDR3 protein: CASSHLQETQYF